A single sample gave rise to the 2 T cell receptor beta chains below, sequenced in a study of blood T cell repertoires in COVID-19. Sequencing used immunoSEQ multiplex PCR; TCRdb keeps in-frame clones, though not all of them. The sample yields 210,000 or so clones, more than 70% seen once. Sequenced sample: PBMCs or T cells enriched from blood (not recorded which). Receptor source: a man aged 30 to 45 with acute COVID-19.

This chain connects TRBV14 to TRBJ1-6, with TRBD1 matching 8 bases. J was trimmed by 11 bases and V by 8 bases; bases with no gene match: 8. The CDR3 spans 13 residues. CDR1 and CDR2 from the germline V gene are SGHDN and FVKESK. Here the CDR3 DNA reads TGTGCCAGCGGGACAGGCCTGGTGGCACCCCTCCACTTT. Protein: CASGTGLVAPLHF.

The chain is built from TRBV29-1 and TRBJ2-3; 7 nucleotides agree with TRBD1. The CDR3 is made up of 14 amino acids. The trim removed 6 bases at V and 5 bases at J, leaving 11 bases unmatched. The germline gives CDR1 SQVTM, CDR2 ANQGSEA. The CDR3 coding sequence is TGCAGCGTGCCCGCAGGGGGATTTGGAGATACGCAGTATTTT. As protein: CSVPAGGFGDTQYF.